The sequence of this TCR beta chain was determined in a study of tumor T cells in aggressive B-cell lymphoma. This table comes from immunoSEQ multiplex PCR, and its TCRdb copy is limited to in-frame clones, with some not included. This table holds around 10,000 clones, around 90% found once. V was pared by 0 bases and J by 0 bases, with 2 bases of the junction left unmatched. The CDR3 length is 16 residues. Germline V CDR1 and CDR2: MNHEY, SVGAGI. The sequencing sample was made of tumor tissue. The rearrangement joins TRBV6-5 to TRBJ2-1; TRBD2 aligns across 7 bases. The TCR originated in an adult with diffuse large B cell lymphoma. Written as DNA, the CDR3 is TGTGCCAGCAGTTACTCGGGGGGGAGCTCCTACAATGAGCAGTTCTTC. This translates into CASSYSGGSSYNEQFF.